This T cell receptor beta chain was captured by sequencing in a study of CD8+CD57+ T cells in acquired aplastic anemia. Overall study: The sorted CD4+ and CD8+ cells yielded an average around 3.4 ug of DNA. Overall study findings and caveats: Patients shared approximately 30 CD8+ CDR3 sequences with controls. The study found no significant CD8+ Simpson's diversity difference between patients and controls.

This CDR3 comprises 15 residues. V was pared by 5 bases and J by 4 bases, with 17 bases between. The germline gives CDR1 SNHLY, CDR2 FYNNEI. A word on this clonotype: Its antigen is currently unknown.

Those patients picked for sequencing had displayed CD8+CD57+ cell expansion on flow cytometry. Blood sampling was performed on the patients, and none of them had received therapy by then. The study profiled TCR beta VDJ and CDR3 using genomic DNA as template. TCRdb redid the calling of the reads with MiXCR, one entry per CDR3 protein. Among 100,000 to 150,000 distinct CDR3 sequences listed, under 60% were seen once. This sequence joins TRBV2 and TRBJ1-2; TRBD1 is a possible D gene (5 bases). The material sequenced was sorted CD4+, CD8+, or CD8+CD57+ T cells (not recorded which) from PBMCs. The TCR comes from a human donor with aplastic anemia. In DNA form, the CDR3 reads TGTGCCAGCAGTTTGGGGCAGGGAGCTAGCTATGGCTACACCTTC. This sequence encodes CASSLGQGASYGYTF.